The entry below gives a single TCR beta chain sequence along with its context. The target antigen is unknown. The sample belongs to a study of radiotherapy plus CTLA-4 blockade in lung cancer. The overall study: Among enrolled patients, 15% to 20% responded and about 30% achieved disease control.

Overall study results and limits: The authors reported that early blood T cell clone dynamics, with interferon-beta, best predicted response. TCR clones from tumors expanded in blood after radiotherapy plus ipilimumab.

Sequenced by immunoSEQ multiplex PCR; TCRdb stores in-frame clones only, minus some. The sample contains around 40,000 clones, 70% to 80% of which appear only once. Chemo-refractory metastatic non-small-cell lung cancer patients underwent focal radiation alongside CTLA-4 blockade with ipilimumab. V was shortened by 1 base and J by 2 bases, with 22 bases between the two germline ends. Germline assignment: CDR1 SGHRS and CDR2 YFSETQ. The CDR3 sequence is 18 residues long. The sequenced sample was peripheral blood, obtained from a patient treated with radiotherapy plus ipilimumab. The chain uses TRBV5-1 and TRBJ2-7, with a tentative D call TRBD2 (5 bases). The receptor was isolated from a human donor with non-small cell lung cancer who had stable disease on radiotherapy plus ipilimumab. This CDR3 reads CASSLFPENGDNTYEQYF. The CDR3 DNA follows: TGCGCCAGCAGCTTGTTTCCCGAAAACGGGGATAACACCTACGAGCAGTACTTC.